The present TCR beta chain was sequenced within a study of human T cells and chemical hapten exposure. As for the study in general: 2% DPC applied to a 2 cm by 2 cm arm area sensitized donors.

CDR3 length: 15 amino acids. Trimming cost V 4 bases and J 1 base, with 14 bases left between them. Looked up from germline, CDR1 is SGHRS and CDR2 is YFSETQ. Individual cDNA molecules each carried unique molecular identifiers attached by the library. TCRdb itself ran the RACE reads through MiXCR, one entry per CDR3 protein. The repertoire holds about 250,000 distinct CDR3 sequences, around 7.3% seen once, with 1.2% in the top ten. As for time point: pre-sensitization, week 0. As for treatment: therapeutic diphenylcyclopropenone sensitization with weekly scalp DPC. Drawing of blood took place ahead of applying each patch test. This clonotype has only a few counts.

The origin of this receptor is a man between 18 and 29 years old with alopecia areata. Some clones in this sample may be carry-over from other donors' samples. The source material was whole blood, sampled in connection with sensitization to the hapten diphenylcyclopropenone (DPC). The V and J genes are TRBV5-1 and TRBJ1-1; D perhaps matches TRBD1 (5 bases). CDR3 sequence: CASSVEGLRNTEAFF. As DNA, the CDR3 is TGCGCCAGCAGCGTTGAGGGACTGCGGAACACTGAAGCTTTCTTT.